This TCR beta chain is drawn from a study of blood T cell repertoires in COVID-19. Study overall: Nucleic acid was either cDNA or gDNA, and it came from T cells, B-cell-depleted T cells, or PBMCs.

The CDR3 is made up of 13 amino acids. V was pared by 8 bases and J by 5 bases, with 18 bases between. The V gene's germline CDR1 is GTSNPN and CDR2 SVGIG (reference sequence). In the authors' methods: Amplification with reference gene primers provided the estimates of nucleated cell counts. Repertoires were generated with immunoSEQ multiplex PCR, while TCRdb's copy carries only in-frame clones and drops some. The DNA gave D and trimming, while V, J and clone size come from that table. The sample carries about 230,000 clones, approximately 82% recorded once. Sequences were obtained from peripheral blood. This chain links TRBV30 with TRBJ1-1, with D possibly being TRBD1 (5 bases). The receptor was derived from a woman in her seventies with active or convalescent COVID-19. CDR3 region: CARVGSGGTEAFF. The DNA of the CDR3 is TGTGCCCGTGTCGGTTCCGGGGGGACTGAAGCTTTCTTT.